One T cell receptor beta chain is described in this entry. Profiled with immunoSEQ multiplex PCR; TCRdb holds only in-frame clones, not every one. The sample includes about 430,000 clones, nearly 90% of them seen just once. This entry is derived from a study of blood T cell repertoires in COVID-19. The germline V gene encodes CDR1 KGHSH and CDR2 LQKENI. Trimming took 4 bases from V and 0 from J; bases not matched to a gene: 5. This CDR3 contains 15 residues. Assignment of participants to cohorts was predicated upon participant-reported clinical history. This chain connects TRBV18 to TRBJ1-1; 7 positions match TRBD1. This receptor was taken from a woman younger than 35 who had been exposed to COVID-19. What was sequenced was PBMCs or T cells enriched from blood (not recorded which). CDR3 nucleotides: TGTGCCAGCTCACTAGCCGGGACAGTGAACACTGAAGCTTTCTTT. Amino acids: CASSLAGTVNTEAFF.